This entry lists 31 T cell receptor beta chains sequenced from one sample in a study of T-cell reconstitution after alpha-beta-depleted transplantation in children (dated by TCRdb to 2016 to 2017). The treatment or condition tag for this specimen amounts to: allogeneic hematopoietic cell transplantation with graft depleted of TCRalphabeta T cells and CD19 B cells. Libraries were made using PCR. These reads were obtained on an Illumina HiSeq 2500. Molecular barcoding was employed in the preparation of TCR libraries, with unique molecular identifiers being used to normalize TCRbeta repertoire quantification. TCRdb trimmed the raw reads at Q25, called clones with MiXCR and kept productive beta chains. Here each entry gathers all rows of one CDR3 protein and keeps the most common genes and DNA. The sample includes 250,000 to 300,000 distinct CDR3 sequences, with 11% observed a single time. The ten largest clones add up to around a quarter of the sample.

Sequencing used peripheral blood, obtained 180 days after TCRalphabeta/CD19-depleted stem cell transplant. The receptors here all came from a male patient under 10 years old who had a stem cell transplant for chronic granulomatous disease, so the T cells may come from the graft donor.

This clonotype appeared many times. This chain uses TRBV28 with TRBJ2-7, with TRBD1 identical over 10 bases. V was pared by 5 bases and J by 1 base, with 8 bases of the junction left unmatched. Germline V gene sequence: CDR1 MDHEN, CDR2 SYDVKM. This CDR3 is built from 16 residues. In nucleotides, the CDR3 is TGTGCCAGCAGTGGACAGGGGGACCTCGTTTCCTACGAGCAGTACTTC. Translated: CASSGQGDLVSYEQYF.

This rearrangement joins TRBV12-3 or TRBV12-4 to TRBJ2-3; D is possibly TRBD1 (5 bases). The CDR3 runs to 13 residues. Trimming left V 4 bases short and J 5 bases short, with 10 bases between. The CDR3 nucleotides are TGTGCCAGCAGTTCAGGGTGGGGAGATACGCAGTATTTT. It codes for CASSSGWGDTQYF.

This clonotype occurred many times. V usage is TRBV7-8 and J usage is TRBJ1-1, with D maybe TRBD1 (5 bases). In germline, CDR1 is SGHVS, CDR2 FQNEAQ. Trimming pared 5 bases from V and 2 bases from J, leaving 21 bases between. This CDR3 contains 17 residues. The CDR3 coding sequence is TGTGCCAGCAGCACATCAGCAGGGCTCGTCGGTAACACTGAAGCTTTCTTT. This translates into CASSTSAGLVGNTEAFF.

This clonotype has a handful of counts. The chain employs TRBV2 and TRBJ1-5, with 8 nucleotides matching TRBD1. The CDR3 has 13 amino acids. Per germline, CDR1 SNHLY and CDR2 FYNNEI. Unmatched junction bases numbered 1, after V lost 7 bases and J lost 2 bases. The CDR3 DNA reads as TGTGCCAGCAACAGGGGGGGCAATCAGCCCCAGCATTTT. It specifies CASNRGGNQPQHF.

This clonotype was observed at least ten times. V and J are TRBV20-1 and TRBJ1-5; D uncertain. This CDR3 has 16 amino acids. Per germline, CDR1 DFQATT and CDR2 SNEGSKA (reference sequence). V shed 0 bases and J shed 1 base, with 13 bases lying between them. CDR3 in amino acids: CSARDLSGYSNQPQHF. CDR3 in DNA: TGCAGTGCTAGAGATCTTTCCGGATACAGCAATCAGCCCCAGCATTTT.

In this sample, this clonotype turned up a few times. The J gene is TRBJ2-7, the V gene TRBV4-2, with 8 bases that match TRBD2. CDR1 and CDR2 (germline): LGHNA, YNFKEQ. The CDR3 totals 13 residues. The ends lost 1 base at V and 6 bases at J; junction bases unmatched: 2. CDR3 in amino acids: CASSQAGGGEQYF. Written as DNA, the CDR3 is TGTGCCAGCAGCCAAGCGGGGGGGGGCGAGCAGTACTTC.

In its sample, this clonotype was seen many times. V and J are TRBV20-1 and TRBJ2-7, with no clear D. There are 15 residues in the CDR3. CDR1 is DFQATT and CDR2 is SNEGSKA in the germline V gene (reference sequence). V lost 8 bases and J 0 bases, leaving 20 bases between the germline ends. CDR3 DNA sequence: TGCAGTACCGACAATCTCGGCTCCCCCTCCTACGAGCAGTACTTC. Amino acids: CSTDNLGSPSYEQYF.

This clonotype appeared a single time. This may be a read error, as it is one base from a much larger clone. The chain combines TRBV20-1 with TRBJ2-1; TRBD1 might be the D (5 bases). This CDR3 has 14 amino acids. Germline V gene data show CDR1 as DFQATT and CDR2 as SNEGSKA (reference sequence). The CDR3 spells CSAVTDSFFNEPFF. The CDR3 coding sequence is TGCAGTGCAGTAACAGACAGTTTTTTTAATGAGCCGTTCTTC.

This clonotype was observed many times. The rearrangement links TRBV29-1 to TRBJ2-1; the match to TRBD2 covers 10 bases. Germline CDR1 SQVTM, CDR2 ANQGSEA. There are 15 residues in the CDR3. V was clipped by 3 bases and J by 0 bases; unmatched bases: 2. CDR3 residues: CSVEASGSSYNEQFF. CDR3 sequence (DNA): TGCAGCGTTGAGGCTAGCGGGAGCTCCTACAATGAGCAGTTCTTC.

In this sample, this clonotype turned up many times. The CDR3 nucleotides are TGTGCCAGCAGCATTAGCGGGAGAGCGCGGACTAGCACAGATACGCAGTATTTT. Translation gives CASSISGRARTSTDTQYF. The J gene is TRBJ2-3, the V gene TRBV7-6; TRBD2 matches 9 bases. CDR3 length: 18 amino acids. Per germline, CDR1 SGHVS and CDR2 FNYEAQ. The junction had 12 bases not matched to a gene; V was cut back by 5 bases and J by 0 bases.

V and J are TRBV7-2 and TRBJ1-5; D is unclear. CDR1 is SGHTA, CDR2 FQGNSA, per germline. This CDR3 has 12 amino acids. V gave up 0 bases and J gave up 6 bases, with 3 bases separating them. CDR3: CASSLAAQPQHF. The CDR3 DNA reads TGTGCCAGCAGCTTAGCGGCTCAGCCCCAGCATTTT. Full variable domain (remainder filled in from reference TRBV7-2 and TRBJ1-5): GAGVSQSPSNKVTEKGKDVELRCDPISGHTALYWYRQSLGQGLEFLIYFQGNSAPDKSGLPSDRFSAERTGGSVSTLTIQRTQQEDSAVYLCASSLAAQPQHFGDGTRLSIL.

This clonotype was detected ten times or more. The V gene is TRBV29-1, the J gene TRBJ2-3; 7 bases are a match to TRBD1. J lost 0 bases, V lost 6 bases, and 9 bases had no gene match. Germline CDR1 reads SQVTM; CDR2 reads ANQGSEA. The length of the CDR3 is 15 residues. The CDR3 reads CSVGDRSTSTDTQYF. The CDR3 nucleotides are TGCAGCGTCGGGGACAGATCGACTAGCACAGATACGCAGTATTTT.

The chain uses TRBV19 and TRBJ2-1, with D possibly matching TRBD1 (5 bases). Germline values: CDR1 LNHDA, CDR2 SQIVND (reference sequence). The CDR3 sequence is 12 residues long. Trimming left V 3 bases short and J 11 bases short, with 11 bases between. The CDR3 nucleotides read TGTGCCAGTAGTATTGGGGCAAATAAGCAGTTCTTC. Its translation is CASSIGANKQFF.

This clonotype was counted ten times or more. This chain links TRBV19 with TRBJ2-1; tentatively, D is TRBD2 (5 bases). Between the trimmed V and J ends, which lost 2 bases and 7 bases, there was a span of 21 bases. CDR1 is LNHDA, CDR2 SQIVND, per germline (reference sequence). The CDR3 extends over 17 amino acids. The CDR3 DNA follows: TGTGCCAGTAGTATACGTAGGCCTAGCTCGAGTAGAAATGAGCAGTTCTTC. Encoded protein: CASSIRRPSSSRNEQFF.

Comment on this clonotype: It may be a read error: a sequence one base away is much more abundant. It is unclear where the CDR3 begins or ends on the DNA, so no DNA is shown, and the CDR3 is as TCRdb lists it. The rearrangement uses TRBV6-1 and TRBJ1-2; whether TRBD1, the table's D call, matches the DNA was not checked. Both ends counted, the CDR3 spans 14 residues. Germline values: CDR1 MNHNS, CDR2 SASEGT. Here the CDR3 reads CASRPDRVGYGSTF.

In this sample, this clonotype turned up many times. The V call is TRBV29-1, the J call TRBJ1-1, with D uncertain. The CDR3 contains 12 residues. CDR1 is SQVTM and CDR2 is ANQGSEA in the germline V gene. V was shortened by 4 bases and J by 3 bases, with 9 bases between the two germline ends. The CDR3 protein is CSVGSTDTEAFF. CDR3 bases: TGCAGCGTTGGCAGCACTGACACTGAAGCTTTCTTT.

This clonotype was seen many times. The CDR3 nucleotides read TGTGCCAGCAGCCTCGACCCATACCCCACAGATACGCAGTATTTT. It yields the protein CASSLDPYPTDTQYF. This sequence joins TRBV3-1 and TRBJ2-3; no firm D call. Trimming stripped 4 bases from V and 2 bases from J, with 13 bases between. The CDR3 covers 15 residues. Germline CDR1 LGHDT, CDR2 YNNKEL (reference sequence).

In its sample, this clonotype was seen many times. V gene TRBV29-1 combines with J gene TRBJ2-1, with 8 bases aligning to TRBD2. The CDR3 is made up of 13 amino acids. V was clipped by 4 bases and J by 10 bases; unmatched bases: 9. Germline CDR1 SQVTM, CDR2 ANQGSEA. CDR3 coding DNA: TGCAGCGTTGTGGGACTAGTAGGCGGCGAGCAGTTCTTC. Translated: CSVVGLVGGEQFF.

This clonotype was counted ten times or more. This sequence joins TRBV7-2 and TRBJ2-7; possibly TRBD1 for D (5 bases). This CDR3 spans 15 amino acids. CDR1 is SGHTA and CDR2 is FQGNSA in the germline V gene. Trimming removed 3 bases from V and 1 base from J, with 13 bases in between. Here the CDR3 reads CASSFDSPMSYEQYF. CDR3 sequence (DNA): TGTGCCAGCAGCTTCGACAGTCCTATGTCCTACGAGCAGTACTTC.

Ten or more counts support this clonotype. The chain combines TRBV7-9 with TRBJ2-7, with D perhaps assigned TRBD1 or TRBD2 (5 bases each). Germline CDR1 reads SEHNR; CDR2 reads FQNEAQ (reference sequence). Trimming cost V 1 base and J 4 bases, with 14 bases left between them. The CDR3 contains 15 residues. This chain's CDR3 is CASSLGALEGYEQYF. The CDR3 DNA follows: TGTGCCAGCAGCTTAGGAGCCCTCGAGGGGTACGAGCAGTACTTC.

The sample holds many counts of this clonotype. The chain combines TRBV29-1 with TRBJ2-3; D call uncertain. The CDR3 is made up of 13 amino acids. Per the germline V gene, CDR1 is SQVTM and CDR2 is ANQGSEA. V was cut by 4 bases and J by 1 base, with 9 bases left in between. CDR3 bases: TGCAGCGTTGTTTGGTACGGCACAGATACGCAGTATTTT. As protein: CSVVWYGTDTQYF.

This clonotype was detected many times. The V call is TRBV29-1, the J call TRBJ2-1; tentative D call: TRBD1 (5 bases). The CDR3 consists of 14 residues. V shed 2 bases and J shed 2 bases, with 10 bases lying between them. Germline CDR1 is SQVTM and CDR2 is ANQGSEA. CDR3 region: CSVESRTTYNEQFF. CDR3 nucleotides: TGCAGCGTTGAAAGTAGGACAACCTACAATGAGCAGTTCTTC.

This clonotype was detected ten times or more. The chain carries TRBV7-2 and TRBJ1-2, with 10 bases matching TRBD1. The CDR3 consists of 14 residues. Looked up from germline, CDR1 is SGHTA and CDR2 is FQGNSA. V lost 7 bases to trimming and J lost 7 bases; unmatched junction nucleotides: 9. Here the CDR3 DNA reads TGTGCCAGCAATCCCGGGACAGGGGTTGCTGGCTACACCTTC. Its protein product is CASNPGTGVAGYTF.

This clonotype has only a few counts. J is TRBJ2-3 and V is TRBV4-3; no clear D gene. This CDR3 comprises 15 residues. The germline V and J ends were trimmed by 0 bases and 4 bases, with 11 bases remaining between them. Germline V lookup: CDR1 LGHNA, CDR2 YSLEER. The CDR3 DNA reads TGCGCCAGCAGCCAAGACGGGTCTACAGCAGATACGCAGTATTTT. It is translated as CASSQDGSTADTQYF.

V usage is TRBV5-4 and J usage is TRBJ1-6; 7 bases match TRBD1. The CDR3 sequence is 15 residues long. Per the germline V gene, CDR1 is SGHNT and CDR2 is YYREEE (reference sequence). After removal of 3 bases from V and 10 bases from J, the junction contained 10 bases not matched to a gene. The CDR3 nucleotides are TGTGCCAGCAGCTGGGCGGGACAGCTAACCTCACCCCTCCACTTT. Protein: CASSWAGQLTSPLHF.

This clonotype was seen at least ten times. V and J are TRBV29-1 and TRBJ2-5; 12 bases match TRBD2. This CDR3 contains 17 residues. V trimming: 3 bases; J trimming: 3 bases; junction bases outside the gene matches: 11. The germline CDR1 and CDR2 sequences are SQVTM and ANQGSEA. CDR3 protein: CSVERLAGDLQKETQYF. CDR3 nucleotide sequence: TGCAGCGTTGAGAGACTAGCGGGGGACCTGCAGAAAGAGACCCAGTACTTC. The full variable domain, completed using reference TRBV29-1 and TRBJ2-5, is SAVISQKPSRDICQRGTSLTIQCQVDSQVTMMFWYRQQPGQSLTLIATANQGSEATYESGFVIDKFPISRPNLTFSTLTVSNMSPEDSSIYLCSVERLAGDLQKETQYFGPGTRLLVL.

This clonotype has a count of ten or more. The chain carries TRBV6-4 and TRBJ2-2; maybe TRBD2 (7 bases). The CDR3 has 14 amino acids. Germline V gene sequence: CDR1 MRHNA, CDR2 SNTAGT. Trimming removed 6 bases from V and 7 bases from J, with 15 bases in between. CDR3 residues: CASRPGGAYGELFF. The DNA of the CDR3 is TGTGCCAGCAGGCCGGGGGGCGCTTACGGGGAGCTGTTTTTT.

This clonotype has at least ten counts. The junction does not match germline at one end; this may be a read error. The V and J genes are TRBV7-6 and TRBJ2-3; D is uncertain. Germline assignment: CDR1 SGHVS and CDR2 FNYEAQ. The CDR3 is made up of 12 amino acids. CDR3 region: CASSARTYTQYF. CDR3 sequence (DNA): TGTGCCAGCAGCGCGCGCACATATACGCAGTATTTT.

This clonotype occurred many times. The chain recombines TRBV27 with TRBJ1-1, with a possible D match to TRBD1 (5 bases). V dropped 7 bases and J dropped 2 bases, with 17 bases sitting between them. Germline CDR1 MNHEY, CDR2 SMNVEV (reference sequence). The CDR3 covers 15 residues. The CDR3: CASNPQGGINTEAFF. In DNA, the CDR3 is TGTGCCAGCAACCCCCAGGGAGGTATCAACACTGAAGCTTTCTTT.

This clonotype was seen many times. The genes are TRBV19 and TRBJ2-7; 11 nucleotides align to TRBD1. CDR1 is LNHDA and CDR2 is SQIVND in the germline V gene (reference sequence). V was pared by 5 bases and J by 3 bases, with 3 bases of the junction left unmatched. The CDR3 sequence is 14 residues long. This chain's CDR3 is CASSAGTGGYEQYF. As DNA, the CDR3 is TGTGCCAGTAGTGCCGGGACAGGGGGCTACGAGCAGTACTTC.

This clonotype has at least ten counts. This chain links TRBV20-1 with TRBJ1-1; no clear D. The germline V gene encodes CDR1 DFQATT and CDR2 SNEGSKA (reference sequence). This CDR3 contains 11 residues. Trimming removed 2 bases at V and 6 bases at J, with 7 bases between. CDR3 nucleotides: TGCAGTGCTAGATTAGGCTCTGAAGCTTTCTTT. It specifies CSARLGSEAFF.